This T cell receptor beta chain is from a study of PD-1 blockade in classical Hodgkin lymphoma. Study-wide context: Administration of nivolumab to patients was at 3 mg/kg intravenously every 2 weeks.

About this clone: Its matching antigen is unknown.

Findings and limits, study-wide: Similar baseline diversity was found in complete responders and newly diagnosed patients. Possible causes of repertoire differences, disease activity or prior therapy, remain undefined.

Between the trimmed V and J ends, which lost 6 bases and 6 bases, there was a span of 11 bases. CDR3 length: 13 residues. Germline V gene sequence: CDR1 LNHDA, CDR2 SQIVND (reference sequence). The repertoire was sequenced with immunoSEQ multiplex PCR; TCRdb's copy has only in-frame clones and lacks some. The sample consists of about 30,000 clones, roughly 86% of them appearing once. As to time point: cycle 4 day 1 (C4D1), after 5 to 7 weeks of nivolumab. All trial patients relapsed after autologous stem cell transplantation. Purification of CD4+ T cells from thawed PBMCs was performed via magnetic negative selection.

The chain couples TRBV19 to TRBJ2-2, with a tentative D call TRBD2 (6 bases). This TCR came from a human donor with classical Hodgkin lymphoma. The source material was CD4+ T cells from blood, sampled before the fourth cycle of nivolumab. CDR3 loop: CASSTGLSGELFF. DNA of the CDR3: TGTGCCAGTAGCACGGGACTCTCCGGGGAGCTGTTTTTT.